A single sample gave rise to the 24 T cell receptor beta chains below, sequenced in a study of shared clonotypes between healthy human individuals. Measured with immunoSEQ multiplex PCR; TCRdb has only the in-frame clones, and not every one. Altogether 750,000 to 1,000,000 clones are present, almost 95% being singletons, with the ten largest covering less than 25%. Cells designated naive CD8 were CD45RO-negative and were positively selected for CCR7, with terminally differentiated effector memory CD45RA+ cells excluded. Sequenced material: naive CD8+ T cells sorted from blood. The origin of the receptors is a man under 40 in good health.

The gene calls are TRBV29-1 and TRBJ2-7; possibly TRBD2 for D (6 bases). The CDR3 loop spans 15 amino acids. Germline lookup yields CDR1 SQVTM and CDR2 ANQGSEA. V lost 3 bases, J lost 3 bases, and 18 bases lay in between. The CDR3 region is CSVEEGGDLSYEQYF. The CDR3 DNA sequence: TGCAGCGTTGAGGAGGGTGGGGACTTGAGCTACGAGCAGTACTTC.

This clone occurred many times. This rearrangement joins TRBV7-9 to TRBJ2-6; D gene unclear. The CDR3 contains 14 residues. Germline CDR1 reads SEHNR; CDR2 reads FQNEAQ (reference sequence). Trimming took off 2 bases at V and 2 bases at J, with 4 bases between the two ends. CDR3 protein: CASSLHTGANVLTF. For the CDR3, the DNA is TGTGCCAGCAGCTTACATACTGGGGCCAACGTCCTGACTTTC.

This chain uses TRBV27 with TRBJ2-7, with 10 bases identical to TRBD2. V dropped 0 bases and J dropped 6; count of bases not matched to a gene: 2. The CDR3 extends over 14 amino acids. Germline V gives CDR1 MNHEY, CDR2 SMNVEV (reference sequence). CDR3 amino acids: CASSLSAGGREQYF. DNA of the CDR3: TGTGCCAGCAGTTTATCAGCGGGGGGGCGCGAGCAGTACTTC.

The chain links TRBV27 to TRBJ1-5; the D is unclear. Trimming stripped 2 bases from V and 5 bases from J, with 7 bases between. From germline, CDR1 is MNHEY and CDR2 SMNVEV (reference sequence). CDR3 length equals 13 residues. In nucleotides, the CDR3 is TGTGCCAGCAGTTTAGGGCCCGATCAGCCCCAGCATTTT. It yields the protein CASSLGPDQPQHF.

With regard to this clone: Other DNA sequences in this specimen translate into the identical CDR3. This sequence joins TRBV30 and TRBJ2-7; TRBD1 agrees at 11 bases. CDR1 is GTSNPN, CDR2 SVGIG, per germline (reference sequence). The CDR3 runs 14 residues. V shed 1 base, J shed 7 bases, and the junction held 6 bases outside the gene matches. The CDR3 bases are TGTGCCTGGAGTGCTGGACAGGGGGCTGGGGAGCAGTACTTC. This encodes CAWSAGQGAGEQYF. The full variable domain, in which reference TRBV30 and TRBJ2-7 provide the parts outside the CDR3, is SQTIHQWPATLVQPVGSPLSLECTVEGTSNPNLYWYRQAAGRGLQLLFYSVGIGQISSEVPQNLSASRPQDRQFILSSKKLLLSDSGFYLCAWSAGQGAGEQYFGPGTRLTVT.

The chain employs TRBV5-1 and TRBJ2-2; 7 nucleotides agree with TRBD1. Trimming cost V 4 bases and J 0 bases; bases outside gene matches: 9. Germline CDR1 reads SGHRS; CDR2 reads YFSETQ. This CDR3 region has 17 residues. CDR3 bases: TGCGCCAGCAGCCGGGGACAGTCAAGTCCGAACACCGGGGAGCTGTTTTTT. Amino acids: CASSRGQSSPNTGELFF.

The chain joins TRBV28 to TRBJ2-3; TRBD2 aligns across 8 bases. The ends lost 5 bases at V and 6 bases at J; junction bases unmatched: 13. The CDR3 length is 16 residues. Germline CDR1 is MDHEN and CDR2 is SYDVKM. Here the CDR3 reads CASSLNSGTFFDTQYF. The CDR3 region has the DNA TGTGCCAGCAGTCTGAATAGCGGGACTTTCTTCGATACGCAGTATTTT.

V and J are TRBV15 and TRBJ1-2; no clear D gene. The germline V and J ends were trimmed by 2 bases and 7 bases, with 14 bases remaining between them. Germline loops: CDR1 LNHNV, CDR2 YYDKDF (reference sequence). The CDR3 length is 14 residues. The DNA of the CDR3 is TGTGCCACCAGCAGACAACAGACTATCCCTGGCTACACCTTC. It translates to CATSRQQTIPGYTF.

This clone was observed a few times. This chain uses TRBV7-9 with TRBJ2-3; 12 bases agree with TRBD1. Germline V gives CDR1 SEHNR, CDR2 FQNEAQ (reference sequence). The CDR3 is 16 residues long. V was pared by 5 bases and J by 2 bases, with 5 bases of the junction left unmatched. The CDR3 protein is CASSAQGQGATDTQYF. The CDR3 DNA is TGTGCCAGCAGCGCTCAGGGACAGGGGGCCACAGATACGCAGTATTTT.

The rearrangement joins TRBV7-2 to TRBJ2-3, with TRBD1 matching over 7 bases. Germline lookup yields CDR1 SGHTA and CDR2 FQGNSA. The CDR3 contains 14 residues. Germline trimming cut 3 bases from V and 3 bases from J; bases unmatched to any gene: 3. Here the CDR3 reads CASSLNRGTDTQYF. CDR3 DNA: TGTGCCAGCAGCTTGAACAGGGGTACAGATACGCAGTATTTT.

The J gene is TRBJ2-1, the V gene TRBV28; possibly TRBD2 for D (6 bases). The germline V gene encodes CDR1 MDHEN and CDR2 SYDVKM. Trimming took off 5 bases at V and 6 bases at J, with 17 bases between the two ends. This CDR3 has 15 residues. The CDR3 spells CASSGGTREINEQFF. The CDR3 DNA is TGTGCCAGCAGTGGCGGGACGAGGGAGATCAATGAGCAGTTCTTC.

The gene calls are TRBV6-5 and TRBJ2-7; 8 bases map to TRBD1. Unmatched junction bases numbered 8, after V lost 6 bases and J lost 4 bases. The CDR3 extends over 14 amino acids. Germline CDR1 reads MNHEY; CDR2 reads SVGAGI. In DNA, the CDR3 is TGTGCCAGCAGGCCCGACAGGGGTGGGTACGAGCAGTACTTC. Protein: CASRPDRGGYEQYF.

The gene calls are TRBV6-5 and TRBJ1-6; D not certain. Trimming removed 0 bases from V and 8 bases from J, with 8 bases in between. This CDR3 contains 14 residues. Germline CDR1 reads MNHEY; CDR2 reads SVGAGI. The CDR3 spells CASSYSGSYSPLHF. The DNA of the CDR3 is TGTGCCAGCAGTTACTCGGGGTCCTATTCACCCCTCCACTTT.

V and J are TRBV6-1 and TRBJ2-7, with 9 bases aligning to TRBD1. V trimming: 5 bases; J trimming: 4 bases; junction bases outside the gene matches: 6. Germline V gene lookup returns CDR1 MNHNS and CDR2 SASEGT. This CDR3 region has 14 residues. CDR3 nucleotide sequence: TGTGCCAGCAGTCCGGGACAGGGACATTACGAGCAGTACTTC. Translation gives CASSPGQGHYEQYF.

This clone turned up a few times. This chain links TRBV4-1 with TRBJ1-1; D gene unclear. Trimming took 5 bases from V and 2 from J, leaving 9 bases between them. This CDR3 is built from 13 residues. The V gene's germline CDR1 is MGHRA and CDR2 YSYEKL. Here the CDR3 reads CASSTTINTEAFF. DNA of the CDR3: TGCGCCAGCAGCACAACGATAAACACTGAAGCTTTCTTT.

This chain joins TRBV29-1 and TRBJ1-2; D unresolved. V was clipped by 3 bases and J by 4 bases, with 3 bases between them. The CDR3 is 10 residues long. The germline CDR1 and CDR2 sequences are SQVTM and ANQGSEA. The CDR3 nucleotides are TGCAGCGTTGATGGCTATGGCTACACCTTC. The encoded protein is CSVDGYGYTF.

A single count supports this clone. One junction end disagrees with the germline gene, perhaps due to a read error. The V call is TRBV7-8, the J call TRBJ2-7; a possible D gene is TRBD2 (6 bases). Germline CDR1 SGHVS, CDR2 FQNEAQ. The CDR3 runs 16 residues. The CDR3 is CASILGAEGFRDEQYF. CDR3 sequence (DNA): TGTGCCAGCATCTTAGGGGCGGAGGGTTTTAGGGACGAGCAGTACTTC.

The count of this clone is one. The chain is built from TRBV15 and TRBJ2-1; the match to TRBD2 covers 9 bases. CDR3 length equals 17 residues. The trim removed 2 bases at V and 5 bases at J, leaving 10 bases unmatched. Germline CDR1 and CDR2: LNHNV and YYDKDF (reference sequence). This CDR3 is CATSRPDGSGRNNEQFF. The CDR3 coding sequence is TGTGCCACCAGCAGACCTGACGGAAGCGGGAGGAACAATGAGCAGTTCTTC.

The rearrangement joins TRBV7-2 to TRBJ2-1; D gene unclear. Germline CDR1 reads SGHTA; CDR2 reads FQGNSA. Deletions cut 1 base from V and 0 bases from J, with 7 bases between. The CDR3 consists of 15 residues. The CDR3 DNA sequence: TGTGCCAGCAGCTTAGACCCGAGCTCCTACAATGAGCAGTTCTTC. Protein sequence: CASSLDPSSYNEQFF.

The chain recombines TRBV2 with TRBJ2-5, with TRBD1 matching over 7 bases. The length of the CDR3 is 14 residues. The trim removed 7 bases at V and 4 bases at J, leaving 9 bases unmatched. Germline V gene data show CDR1 as SNHLY and CDR2 as FYNNEI. The CDR3 DNA is TGTGCCAGCACCCCCCCGACAGGGACAGAGACCCAGTACTTC. It specifies CASTPPTGTETQYF. Supplemented by reference TRBV2 and TRBJ2-5, the full variable domain reads EPEVTQTPSHQVTQMGQEVILRCVPISNHLYFYWYRQILGQKVEFLVSFYNNEISEKSEIFDDQFSVERPDGSNFTLKIRSTKLEDSAMYFCASTPPTGTETQYFGPGTRLLVL.

The rearrangement joins TRBV5-4 to TRBJ2-7; 7 bases map to TRBD1. This CDR3 has 14 amino acids. Looked up from germline, CDR1 is SGHNT and CDR2 is YYREEE (reference sequence). V lost 1 base and J lost 6; bases outside the gene matches: 7. CDR3 nucleotide sequence: TGTGCCAGCAGCTTGATAACAGGGGAACCCGAGCAGTACTTC. Its translation is CASSLITGEPEQYF.

This chain links TRBV11-3 with TRBJ2-4; D is possibly TRBD2 (6 bases). Trimming pared 5 bases from V and 6 bases from J, leaving 11 bases between. This CDR3 is built from 13 residues. Germline V gene sequence: CDR1 SGHNT, CDR2 YENEEA. For the CDR3, the DNA is TGTGCCAGCAGCACTGGGACTGCAAACATTCAGTACTTC. This encodes CASSTGTANIQYF.

This clone is a singleton in its sample. The V gene is TRBV9, the J gene TRBJ2-7, with 9 nucleotides matching TRBD2. The CDR3 runs 16 residues. The J segment lost 0 bases and the V segment lost 4 bases, leaving 8 bases of the junction unmatched. Germline loops: CDR1 SGDLS, CDR2 YYNGEE. CDR3 DNA: TGTGCCAGCAGCCCCCGGACTAGCGTAAACTCCTACGAGCAGTACTTC. It specifies CASSPRTSVNSYEQYF. Complete variable domain (other parts from reference TRBV9 and TRBJ2-7): DSGVTQTPKHLITATGQRVTLRCSPRSGDLSVYWYQQSLDQGLQFLIQYYNGEERAKGNILERFSAQQFPDLHSELNLSSLELGDSALYFCASSPRTSVNSYEQYFGPGTRLTVT.

The rearrangement links TRBV6-1 to TRBJ2-7; no clear D gene. Trimming left V 10 bases short and J 3 bases short, with 10 bases between. Germline V CDR1 and CDR2: MNHNS, SASEGT. This CDR3 has 11 amino acids. CDR3 nucleotides: TGTGCCAACGGTCTGGGCTACGAGCAGTACTTC. This codes for CANGLGYEQYF.